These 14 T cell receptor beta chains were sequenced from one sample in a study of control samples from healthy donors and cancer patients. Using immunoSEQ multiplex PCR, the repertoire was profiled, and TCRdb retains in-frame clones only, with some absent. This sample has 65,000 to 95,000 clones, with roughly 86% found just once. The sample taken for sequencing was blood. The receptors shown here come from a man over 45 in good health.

CDR3 amino acids: CAISEGLKGWQETQYF. In DNA, the CDR3 is TGTGCCATCAGTGAGGGGCTGAAGGGGTGGCAAGAGACCCAGTACTTC. The rearrangement joins TRBV10-3 to TRBJ2-5; possible D gene TRBD1, 5 bases. The V gene's germline CDR1 is ENHRY and CDR2 SYGVKD. The CDR3 is made up of 16 amino acids. The ends were cut back, 2 bases at V and 2 bases at J, with 15 bases in the middle.

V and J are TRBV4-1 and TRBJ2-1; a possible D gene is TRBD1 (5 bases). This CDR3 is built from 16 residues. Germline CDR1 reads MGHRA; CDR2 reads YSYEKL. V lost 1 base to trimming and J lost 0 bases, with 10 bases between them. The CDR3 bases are TGCGCCAGCAGCCAAGCAGGGCTGAGCTCCTACAATGAGCAGTTCTTC. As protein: CASSQAGLSSYNEQFF.

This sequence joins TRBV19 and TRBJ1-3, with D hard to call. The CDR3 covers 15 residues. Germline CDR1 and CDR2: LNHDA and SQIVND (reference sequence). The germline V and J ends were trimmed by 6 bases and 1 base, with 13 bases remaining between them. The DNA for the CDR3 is TGTGCCAGTAGAGCCCCAGAAGGTTCTGGAAACACCATATATTTT. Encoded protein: CASRAPEGSGNTIYF.

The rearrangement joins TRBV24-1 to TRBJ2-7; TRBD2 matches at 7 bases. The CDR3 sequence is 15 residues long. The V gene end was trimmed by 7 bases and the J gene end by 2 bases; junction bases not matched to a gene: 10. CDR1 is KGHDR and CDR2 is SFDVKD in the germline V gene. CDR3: CATSQSGTAAYEQYF. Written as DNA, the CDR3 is TGTGCCACCAGCCAAAGCGGGACGGCCGCCTACGAGCAGTACTTC.

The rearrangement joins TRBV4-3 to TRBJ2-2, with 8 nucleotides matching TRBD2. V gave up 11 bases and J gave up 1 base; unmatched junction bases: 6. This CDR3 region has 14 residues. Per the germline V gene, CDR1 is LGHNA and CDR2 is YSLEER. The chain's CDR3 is CAERAGGNTGELFF. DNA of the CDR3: TGCGCCGAGAGGGCGGGAGGGAACACCGGGGAGCTGTTTTTT.

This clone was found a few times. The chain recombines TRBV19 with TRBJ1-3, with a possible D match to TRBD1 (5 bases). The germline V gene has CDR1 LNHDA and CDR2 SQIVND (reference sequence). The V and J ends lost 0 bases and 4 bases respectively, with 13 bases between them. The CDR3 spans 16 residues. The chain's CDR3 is CASSIDLTGPGNTIYF. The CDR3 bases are TGTGCCAGTAGTATAGATCTCACAGGACCGGGAAACACCATATATTTT.

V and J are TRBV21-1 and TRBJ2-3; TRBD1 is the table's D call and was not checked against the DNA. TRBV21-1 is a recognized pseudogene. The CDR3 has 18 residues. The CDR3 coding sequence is TGTGCCAGCAGTTCCTGCCCGCGGACAGGGCCCAGCACAGATACGCAGTATTTT. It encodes CASSSCPRTGPSTDTQYF.

The CDR3 DNA sequence: TGTGCCAGCAGCTTGGGGGTCCAGCGGGAGAAGGCCGGGGAGCTGTTTTTT. Protein product: CASSLGVQREKAGELFF. The chain has TRBV5-4 and TRBJ2-2, with TRBD2 matching 8 bases. CDR1 and CDR2 from the germline V gene are SGHNT and YYREEE (reference sequence). The CDR3 contains 17 residues. Trimming removed 0 bases from V and 6 bases from J; junction bases left unmatched: 10.

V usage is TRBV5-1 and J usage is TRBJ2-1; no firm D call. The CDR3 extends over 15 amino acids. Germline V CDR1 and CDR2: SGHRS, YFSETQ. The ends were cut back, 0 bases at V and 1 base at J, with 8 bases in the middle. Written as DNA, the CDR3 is TGCGCCAGCAGCTTGGCGACTGGATCCTACAATGAGCAGTTCTTC. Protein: CASSLATGSYNEQFF.

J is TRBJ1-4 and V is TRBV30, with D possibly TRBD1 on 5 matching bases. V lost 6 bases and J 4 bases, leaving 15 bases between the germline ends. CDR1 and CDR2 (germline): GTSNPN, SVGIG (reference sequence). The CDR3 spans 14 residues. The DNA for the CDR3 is TGTGCCTGTTTTAGGGGACGGAGTAATGAAAAACTGTTTTTT. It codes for CACFRGRSNEKLFF.

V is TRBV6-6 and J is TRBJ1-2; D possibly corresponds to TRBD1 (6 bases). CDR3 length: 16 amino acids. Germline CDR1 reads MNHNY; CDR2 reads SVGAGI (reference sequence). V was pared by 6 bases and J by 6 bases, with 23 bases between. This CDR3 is CASRVTGSGSGDGYTF. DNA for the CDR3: TGTGCCAGCAGAGTTACAGGGTCAGGCTCTGGGGATGGCTACACCTTC.

The CDR3 protein is CASSLVAAGRETQYF. CDR3 nucleotides: TGTGCCAGCAGCTTAGTAGCTGCAGGTCGGGAGACCCAGTACTTC. V and J are TRBV5-6 and TRBJ2-5; D remains unclear. V lost 2 bases, J lost 5 bases, and 16 bases lay in between. The CDR3 runs to 15 residues. CDR1 is SGHDT, CDR2 YYEEEE, per germline.

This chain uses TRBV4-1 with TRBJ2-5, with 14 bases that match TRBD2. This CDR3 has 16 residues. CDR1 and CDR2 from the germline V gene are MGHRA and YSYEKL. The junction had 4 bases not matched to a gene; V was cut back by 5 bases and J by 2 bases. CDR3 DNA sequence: TGCGCCAGCAGCTCTCGACTAGCGGGGGGGCAAGAGACCCAGTACTTC. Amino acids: CASSSRLAGGQETQYF.

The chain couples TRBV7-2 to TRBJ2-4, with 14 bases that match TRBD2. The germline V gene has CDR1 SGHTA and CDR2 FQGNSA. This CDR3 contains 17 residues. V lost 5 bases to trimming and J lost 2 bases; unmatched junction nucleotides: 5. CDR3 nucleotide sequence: TGTGCCAGCAGCCCCGGGACTAGCGGGAGAACCAAAAACATTCAGTACTTC. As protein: CASSPGTSGRTKNIQYF.